The sample holds many counts of the clone carrying this TCR beta chain. This record belongs to a study of T cells in Graves' hyperthyroidism and ophthalmopathy. Study overall: Peripheral blood sampling occurred at initial diagnosis, before any treatment.

Germline CDR1 is SGHTA and CDR2 is FQGTGA. J gave up 2 bases and V 1 base, and 7 bases lay outside the gene matches. CDR3 size: 17 residues. The CDR3 regions of TCR beta were amplified from RNA transcripts. The HTBI set primed first-round TCR CDR3 RT-PCR. One entry per CDR3 protein results from TCRdb running MiXCR on the multiplex PCR reads. The sample lists approximately 640,000 distinct CDR3 sequences; about 17% were seen once. Out of over 9 ml of fresh peripheral blood came the PBMCs. The chain uses TRBV7-3 and TRBJ2-2; 7 bases agree with TRBD2. Source material: blood. This TCR was sampled from a woman aged 25-40 years with Graves' hyperthyroidism. The CDR3 region has the DNA TGTGCCAGCAGCTTAAATCCTCCGGGAGGTAACACCGGGGAGCTGTTTTTT. Its translation: CASSLNPPGGNTGELFF.